A selection of T cell receptor beta chains follows, all from one sample in a study of control samples from healthy donors and cancer patients. Sequencing was performed with immunoSEQ multiplex PCR; in TCRdb, only in-frame clones are kept and a portion is missing. The repertoire holds 100,000 to 150,000 clones, 87% seen once, with around 10% in the top ten. The sample was blood. These receptors were collected from a man younger than 40 in good health. Each CDR3 is given with its conserved first and last residue. D genes are given only for firm matches. Some rows mark clone size as missing; the rest say once, few, many or name a class of expanded clone.

D	size	J	V	CDR3	DNA
NA	NA	TRBJ2-3	TRBV10-3	CAISDLGGSTDTQYF	TGTGCCATCAGTGATCTGGGGGGCTCCACAGATACGCAGTATTTT
NA	NA	TRBJ2-7	TRBV11-3	CASSLSGRSLDHEQYF	TGTGCCAGCAGCTTATCGGGACGGTCATTGGATCACGAGCAGTACTTC
NA	NA	TRBJ1-1	TRBV2	CASSDQQNTEAFF	TGTGCCAGCAGTGATCAGCAGAACACTGAAGCTTTCTTT
NA	NA	TRBJ1-1	TRBV11-1	CASSLGGVAEAFF	TGTGCCAGCAGCTTAGGAGGGGTCGCTGAAGCTTTCTTT
TRBD1	NA	TRBJ2-6	TRBV5-5	CASSSTRTGDSGANVLTF	TGTGCCAGCAGCTCGACGCGGACAGGCGACTCTGGGGCCAACGTCCTGACTTTC
NA	NA	TRBJ2-3	TRBV7-3	CASSLKGGRTDTQYF	TGTGCCAGCAGCTTAAAGGGGGGGCGCACAGATACGCAGTATTTT
NA	NA	TRBJ1-1	TRBV5-8	CASSPGQRNTEAFF	TGTGCCAGCAGTCCCGGACAGCGGAACACTGAAGCTTTCTTT
TRBD1	few	TRBJ2-1	TRBV2	CASRGQNNEQFF	TGTGCCAGCAGGGGACAGAACAATGAGCAGTTCTTC
NA	NA	TRBJ1-3	TRBV28	CASSLFTGGNTIYF	TGTGCCAGCAGTTTATTTACAGGTGGAAACACCATATATTTT
NA	NA	TRBJ1-1	TRBV29-1	CSGKSLNTEAFF	TGTAGCGGTAAGAGTCTGAACACTGAAGCTTTCTTT
NA	NA	TRBJ1-5	TRBV6-1	CASSDLYSNQPQHF	TGTGCCAGCAGTGACCTTTATAGCAATCAGCCCCAGCATTTT
TRBD2	NA	TRBJ2-2	TRBV30	CAWSRLAAGELFF	TGTGCCTGGAGTAGACTAGCTGCCGGGGAGCTGTTTTTT
NA	few	TRBJ2-3	TRBV19	CASSMVTGGDTQYF	TGTGCCAGTAGTATGGTAACTGGTGGGGATACGCAGTATTTT
TRBD1	NA	TRBJ1-2	TRBV5-1	CASSLDRGRMGYTF	TGCGCCAGCAGCCTGGACAGGGGGCGCATGGGCTACACCTTC
TRBD1	NA	TRBJ1-2	TRBV19	CASSRRTGGYTF	TGTGCCAGTAGTCGTCGGACAGGTGGCTACACCTTC
NA	once	TRBJ2-7	TRBV6-5	CASAGERGFYEQYF	TGTGCCAGCGCCGGGGAAAGGGGATTCTACGAGCAGTACTTC
NA	NA	TRBJ1-6	TRBV14	CASSQEHRNSPLHF	TGTGCCAGCAGCCAAGAACACAGAAATTCACCCCTCCACTTT
NA	NA	TRBJ2-1	TRBV21-1	CASSPTDRGYEQFF	TGTGCCAGCAGCCCCACAGACAGGGGGTATGAGCAGTTCTTC
NA	NA	TRBJ2-3	TRBV11-2	CASSRDITDTQYF	TGTGCCAGCAGCCGGGACATCACAGATACGCAGTATTTT
NA	NA	TRBJ1-2	TRBV20-1	CSASTGTGYTF	TGCAGTGCTAGCACAGGGACTGGCTACACCTTC
NA	NA	TRBJ1-2	TRBV15	CATSRGDYGYTF	TGTGCCACCAGCAGAGGGGACTATGGCTACACCTTC
NA	NA	TRBJ1-2	TRBV12-3/TRBV12-4	CASSLGGAHGYTF	TGTGCCAGCAGTTTGGGAGGGGCACATGGCTACACCTTC
TRBD1	NA	TRBJ2-1	TRBV10-1	CASRGDRGPEQFF	TGCGCCAGCAGAGGGGACAGGGGGCCTGAGCAGTTCTTC
NA	few	TRBJ2-7	TRBV3-1/TRBV3-2	CASSQYAGYEQYF	TGTGCCAGCAGCCAATACGCGGGGTACGAGCAGTACTTC
NA	NA	TRBJ1-1	TRBV29-1	CSVDQGLFAEAFF	TGCAGCGTTGATCAGGGCCTATTTGCTGAAGCTTTCTTT
TRBD1	few	TRBJ2-2	TRBV9	CASSETGVRTGELFF	TGTGCCAGCAGCGAGACAGGGGTGCGCACCGGGGAGCTGTTTTTT
NA	NA	TRBJ2-2	TRBV6-2/TRBV6-3	CASSHYLQKNGELFF	TGTGCCAGCAGCCACTACTTACAAAAGAACGGGGAGCTGTTTTTT
NA	NA	TRBJ1-4	TRBV30	CAWTTSGTVSEKLFF	TGTGCCTGGACGACCTCCGGGACGGTTAGTGAAAAACTGTTTTTT
NA	NA	TRBJ1-1	TRBV27	CASSYGRGTEAFF	TGTGCCAGCAGTTACGGGCGAGGCACTGAAGCTTTCTTT
NA	NA	TRBJ2-3	TRBV7-9	CASSFFNGGLDTQYF	TGTGCCAGCAGCTTCTTCAACGGGGGTTTAGATACGCAGTATTTT
NA	NA	TRBJ2-5	TRBV5-1	CASSSQGGQETQYF	TGCGCCAGCAGCTCCCAGGGGGGACAAGAGACCCAGTACTTC
NA	NA	TRBJ2-2	TRBV7-2	CASTPQNTGELFF	TGTGCCAGCACCCCCCAGAACACCGGGGAGCTGTTTTTT
NA	NA	TRBJ1-5	TRBV5-5	CASSLGSGGEGQPQHF	TGTGCCAGCAGCTTGGGTAGTGGGGGCGAGGGTCAGCCCCAGCATTTT
TRBD1	NA	TRBJ1-5	TRBV14	CASSQFTGEPQHF	TGTGCCAGCAGCCAATTTACAGGGGAACCCCAGCATTTT
TRBD1	NA	TRBJ1-1	TRBV4-1	CASSHPDRVNTEAFF	TGCGCCAGCAGCCATCCGGACAGGGTGAACACTGAAGCTTTCTTT
NA	NA	TRBJ1-5	TRBV18	CASSPKRESQPQHF	TGTGCCAGCTCACCAAAAAGGGAAAGCCAGCCCCAGCATTTT
NA	NA	TRBJ2-7	TRBV7-3	CASSLTGPSYEQYF	TGTGCCAGCAGCTTAACGGGGCCTTCCTACGAGCAGTACTTC
NA	NA	TRBJ1-1	TRBV5-1	CASSLIEDTEAFF	TGCGCCAGCAGCTTGATAGAAGACACTGAAGCTTTCTTT
NA	NA	TRBJ2-3	TRBV5-4	CASSFFTDTQYF	TGTGCCAGCAGCTTTTTCACAGATACGCAGTATTTT
NA	NA	TRBJ1-2	TRBV28	CASSLGNYGYTF	TGTGCCAGCAGTTTAGGGAACTATGGCTACACCTTC
NA	NA	TRBJ2-2	TRBV24-1	CATSDPNSSGELFF	TGTGCCACCAGTGATCCCAATTCTTCGGGGGAGCTGTTTTTT
NA	NA	TRBJ1-1	TRBV10-2	CASRQGGGTEAFF	TGCGCCAGCAGACAGGGTGGCGGGACTGAAGCTTTCTTT
NA	NA	TRBJ1-3	TRBV12-3/TRBV12-4	CASSPHQGYF	TGTGCCAGCAGCCCCCACCAGGGGTATTTT
NA	NA	TRBJ1-1	TRBV3-1/TRBV3-2	CASSQMGDTEAFF	TGTGCCAGCAGCCAAATGGGGGACACTGAAGCTTTCTTT
NA	NA	TRBJ1-2	TRBV6-5	CASVHDRLYGYTF	TGTGCCAGCGTCCATGACAGGCTCTATGGCTACACCTTC
TRBD1	NA	TRBJ2-5	TRBV11-3	CASSAGQGQETQYF	TGTGCCAGCAGCGCCGGACAGGGGCAAGAGACCCAGTACTTC
TRBD1	NA	TRBJ1-1	TRBV2	CASSWTGTGTEAFF	TGTGCCAGCAGCTGGACAGGGACGGGCACTGAAGCTTTCTTT
NA	NA	TRBJ2-5	TRBV2	CASNEDETQYF	TGTGCCAGCAATGAGGACGAGACCCAGTACTTC
TRBD2	once	TRBJ2-1	TRBV5-1	CASSLGTSTNEQFF	TGCGCCAGCAGCTTGGGGACTAGCACCAATGAGCAGTTCTTC
TRBD1	NA	TRBJ1-4	TRBV11-2	CASSFYRGIEEKLFF	TGTGCCAGCAGCTTCTACAGGGGGATTGAAGAAAAACTGTTTTTT
NA	NA	TRBJ1-3	TRBV10-2	CASSESKIRDGGNTIYF	TGCGCCAGCAGTGAGTCGAAGATCCGGGACGGTGGAAACACCATATATTTT
NA	NA	TRBJ1-2	TRBV12-3/TRBV12-4	CASSLGFYGYTF	TGTGCCAGCAGTCTTGGGTTTTATGGCTACACCTTC
NA	few	TRBJ2-1	TRBV29-1	CSVGQSLYNEQFF	TGCAGCGTTGGACAGTCGTTATACAATGAGCAGTTCTTC
NA	once	TRBJ2-5	TRBV7-2	CASSSGTWTQYF	TGTGCCAGCAGCTCTGGGACTTGGACCCAGTACTTC
TRBD1	NA	TRBJ2-1	TRBV10-3	CAINPQAGQGIDEQFF	TGTGCCATCAATCCCCAAGCGGGACAGGGTATCGATGAGCAGTTCTTC
TRBD1	NA	TRBJ2-1	TRBV3-1/TRBV3-2	CASSQDAGGYNEQFF	TGTGCCAGCAGCCAAGATGCAGGGGGATACAATGAGCAGTTCTTC
TRBD1	NA	TRBJ1-2	TRBV24-1	CATSDTQGAEGYTF	TGTGCCACCAGTGACACACAGGGGGCGGAAGGCTACACCTTC
NA	NA	TRBJ1-1	TRBV9	CASSGGPPGGTEAFF	TGTGCCAGCAGCGGAGGGCCTCCTGGGGGCACTGAAGCTTTCTTT
TRBD1	NA	TRBJ1-2	TRBV10-3	CAISVQGEMSGYTF	TGTGCCATCAGTGTTCAGGGGGAAATGAGTGGCTACACCTTC
NA	NA	TRBJ1-1	TRBV4-2	CASSQEKGYTEAFF	TGTGCCAGCAGCCAAGAAAAGGGGTACACTGAAGCTTTCTTT